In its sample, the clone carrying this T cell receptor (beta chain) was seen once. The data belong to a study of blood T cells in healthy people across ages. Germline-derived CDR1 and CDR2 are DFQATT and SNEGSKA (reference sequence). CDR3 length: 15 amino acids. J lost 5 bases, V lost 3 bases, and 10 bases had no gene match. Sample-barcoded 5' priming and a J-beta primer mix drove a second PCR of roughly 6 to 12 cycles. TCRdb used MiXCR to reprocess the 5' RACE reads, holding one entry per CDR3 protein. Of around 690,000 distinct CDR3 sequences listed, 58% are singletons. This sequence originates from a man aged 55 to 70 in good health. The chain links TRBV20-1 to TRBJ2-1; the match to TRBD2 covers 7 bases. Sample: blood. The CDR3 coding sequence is TGCAGTGCTAGTGCAAGCGGGGCTGGGAACAATGAGCAGTTCTTC. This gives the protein CSASASGAGNNEQFF.